A single sample gave rise to the 9 T cell receptor beta chains below, sequenced in a study of shared clonotypes between healthy human individuals. In the naive CD8 group, cells lacked CD45RO and were positively selected for CCR7, so terminally differentiated effector memory CD45RA+ cells were left out. The data were produced by immunoSEQ multiplex PCR, yet TCRdb's version contains in-frame clones alone and is incomplete. The sample has around 580,000 clones; nearly 98% are singletons. The sequenced sample was naive CD8+ T cells sorted from blood. These receptors originate from a young man in good health.

The chain has TRBV29-1 and TRBJ2-1; 7 nucleotides align to TRBD2. The length of the CDR3 is 15 residues. Trimming cost V 5 bases and J 7 bases; bases outside gene matches: 14. Germline loops: CDR1 SQVTM, CDR2 ANQGSEA. This CDR3 reads CSVTSGLKRGNEQFF. The CDR3 DNA is TGCAGCGTTACGTCGGGACTAAAACGGGGAAATGAGCAGTTCTTC.

The chain recombines TRBV5-1 with TRBJ2-3; 9 bases match TRBD1. CDR1 and CDR2 (germline): SGHRS, YFSETQ. V dropped 0 bases and J dropped 5; count of bases not matched to a gene: 1. This CDR3 comprises 14 residues. The CDR3 reads CASSLGQGEDTQYF. CDR3 DNA sequence: TGCGCCAGCAGCTTGGGACAGGGGGAAGATACGCAGTATTTT.

CDR3 sequence: CASSSLDRGNEKLFF. The CDR3, as DNA: TGCGCCAGCAGCTCCTTAGACAGGGGCAATGAAAAACTGTTTTTT. This chain joins TRBV5-1 and TRBJ1-4; 8 bases align to TRBD1. There are 15 residues in the CDR3. Trimming took 3 bases from V and 5 from J; bases not matched to a gene: 6. Germline CDR1 and CDR2: SGHRS and YFSETQ.

This clone came up once. The rearrangement links TRBV28 to TRBJ2-7; maybe TRBD2 (5 bases). V gave up 5 bases and J gave up 4 bases, with 15 bases separating them. CDR3 length: 14 residues. Germline V lookup: CDR1 MDHEN, CDR2 SYDVKM. CDR3 bases: TGTGCCAGCAGTCCGGGCCCCGGACTTTACGAGCAGTACTTC. Its protein is CASSPGPGLYEQYF.

J is TRBJ2-2 and V is TRBV11-2; D is possibly TRBD1 (6 bases). The CDR3 loop spans 16 amino acids. Germline V CDR1 and CDR2: SGHAT, FQNNGV. V was pared by 1 base and J by 7 bases, with 16 bases between. CDR3 nucleotide sequence: TGTGCCAGCAGCTTAGCGATGCAGGGGCGGAGCGGGGAGCTGTTTTTT. This gives the protein CASSLAMQGRSGELFF.

The genes are TRBV14 and TRBJ2-7; D gene uncertain. CDR3 length: 13 amino acids. The germline V gene has CDR1 SGHDN and CDR2 FVKESK. The ends were cut back, 1 base at V and 4 bases at J, with 8 bases in the middle. CDR3 DNA: TGTGCCAGCAGCCAAGGCTGGCGGTACGAGCAGTACTTC. Encoded protein: CASSQGWRYEQYF. The entire variable domain, with the rest obtained from reference TRBV14 and TRBJ2-7, is as follows: EAGVTQFPSHSVIEKGQTVTLRCDPISGHDNLYWYRRVMGKEIKFLLHFVKESKQDESGMPNNRFLAERTGGTYSTLKVQPAELEDSGVYFCASSQGWRYEQYFGPGTRLTVT.

The chain employs TRBV19 and TRBJ2-7; possibly TRBD1 or TRBD2 for D (5 bases each). V was cut by 6 bases and J by 7 bases, with 19 bases left in between. The CDR3 runs 14 residues. CDR1 is LNHDA, CDR2 SQIVND, per germline (reference sequence). The CDR3 protein is CASSEPGRLMEQYF. CDR3 bases: TGTGCCAGTAGCGAACCGGGACGGCTTATGGAGCAGTACTTC.

This rearrangement joins TRBV15 to TRBJ2-7; 9 bases agree with TRBD1. The CDR3 totals 14 residues. J was trimmed by 3 bases and V by 4 bases; bases with no gene match: 4. Germline V lookup: CDR1 LNHNV, CDR2 YYDKDF (reference sequence). CDR3 loop: CATSMDRGGYEQYF. In nucleotides, the CDR3 is TGTGCCACCAGCATGGACAGGGGAGGCTACGAGCAGTACTTC.

V is TRBV4-1 and J is TRBJ1-2; no clear D gene. CDR3 length equals 17 residues. Trimming removed 4 bases from V and 3 bases from J, with 21 bases in between. Germline CDR1 MGHRA, CDR2 YSYEKL. The CDR3 sequence is CASSPSPGRPGDYGYTF. The CDR3 nucleotides are TGCGCCAGCAGCCCATCCCCCGGGAGACCAGGTGACTATGGCTACACCTTC.